The 10 T cell receptor beta chains below come from one sample, sequenced in a study of blood T cell repertoires in COVID-19. This table comes from immunoSEQ multiplex PCR, and its TCRdb copy is limited to in-frame clones, with some not included. The sample comprises 110,000 or so clones, roughly 87% of which are singletons, and roughly 4.2% rests with the top ten. Sequenced: peripheral blood. The receptor set was obtained from a man in his forties or fifties with acute or convalescent COVID-19.

This sequence joins TRBV27 and TRBJ2-2; TRBD1 is a possible D gene (5 bases). Germline V CDR1 and CDR2: MNHEY, SMNVEV (reference sequence). The CDR3 covers 15 residues. The ends were cut back, 1 base at V and 0 bases at J, with 6 bases in the middle. In nucleotides, the CDR3 is TGTGCCAGCAGTTTATTAGGGGCGAACACCGGGGAGCTGTTTTTT. Translation gives CASSLLGANTGELFF.

The chain links TRBV7-9 to TRBJ2-2; TRBD2 might be the D (6 bases). V dropped 11 bases and J dropped 8 bases, with 15 bases sitting between them. This CDR3 has 12 residues. Germline loops: CDR1 SEHNR, CDR2 FQNEAQ (reference sequence). The CDR3 DNA reads as TGTGCCGGGGACTCCCTAGCGGGGGAGCTGTTTTTT. It encodes CAGDSLAGELFF. The full variable domain, rest sourced from reference TRBV7-9 and TRBJ2-2, is DTGVSQNPRHKITKRGQNVTFRCDPISEHNRLYWYRQTLGQGPEFLTYFQNEAQLEKSRLLSDRFSAERPKGSFSTLEIQRTEQGDSAMYLCAGDSLAGELFFGEGSRLTVL.

CDR3 nucleotide sequence: TGTGCCAGCACCGGACAGATGAACACTGAAGCTTTCTTT. This sequence encodes CASTGQMNTEAFF. The chain carries TRBV2 and TRBJ1-1; a weak D match, TRBD1 (6 bases). Germline assignment: CDR1 SNHLY and CDR2 FYNNEI. The V end was cut by 7 bases, the J end by 0 bases, with 9 bases between. The CDR3 runs 13 residues.

The sample holds one count of this clone. The genes are TRBV6-5 and TRBJ1-2; D might be TRBD1 (5 bases). CDR3 length: 13 residues. Germline lookup yields CDR1 MNHEY and CDR2 SVGAGI. V was cut by 8 bases and J by 6 bases, with 16 bases left in between. CDR3 in DNA: TGTGCCAGCGCGTGGGGCCAGATCGATGGCTACACCTTC. As protein: CASAWGQIDGYTF.

The chain carries TRBV3-1 (or the pseudogene TRBV3-2) and TRBJ1-1; possibly TRBD1 for D (6 bases). Germline V gene sequence: CDR1 LGHDT, CDR2 YNNKEL (reference sequence). Trimming took off 3 bases at V and 3 bases at J, with 14 bases between the two ends. The CDR3 has 15 residues. CDR3 in amino acids: CASSHRWTDYTEAFF. CDR3 bases: TGTGCCAGCAGCCACCGATGGACAGACTACACTGAAGCTTTCTTT.

The chain joins TRBV19 to TRBJ1-1, with D maybe TRBD1 (5 bases). This CDR3 has 14 residues. V was trimmed by 10 bases and J by 2 bases, leaving 17 bases between them. In germline, CDR1 is LNHDA, CDR2 SQIVND (reference sequence). The CDR3, as DNA: TGTGCCACTGCAGGGACGGGAGTTAACACTGAAGCTTTCTTT. It is translated as CATAGTGVNTEAFF.

V and J are TRBV9 and TRBJ1-4; D not resolved. CDR1 and CDR2 from the germline V gene are SGDLS and YYNGEE. V dropped 2 bases and J dropped 7 bases, with 15 bases sitting between them. The CDR3 spans 15 residues. CDR3 sequence reads: CASSVAYGPVEKLFF. CDR3 DNA: TGTGCCAGCAGCGTCGCCTACGGTCCTGTTGAAAAACTGTTTTTT.

This chain joins TRBV24-1 and TRBJ2-5; 7 nucleotides align to TRBD1. Per germline, CDR1 KGHDR and CDR2 SFDVKD. The CDR3 totals 14 residues. V lost 2 bases to trimming and J lost 7 bases; unmatched junction nucleotides: 6. CDR3 DNA sequence: TGTGCCACCAGTGATTCGGACAGGCCCCGGACCCAGTACTTC. Its protein is CATSDSDRPRTQYF.

The chain is built from TRBV5-1 and TRBJ1-1; the D is unclear. Trimming cost V 1 base and J 3 bases, with 10 bases left between them. The CDR3 contains 14 residues. Germline V gene sequence: CDR1 SGHRS, CDR2 YFSETQ. The CDR3 DNA sequence: TGCGCCAGCAGCTTGTCCCGGGGTGACACTGAAGCTTTCTTT. The encoded protein is CASSLSRGDTEAFF.

The chain recombines TRBV4-1 with TRBJ2-3; TRBD1 matches 9 bases. This CDR3 comprises 14 residues. CDR1 and CDR2 (germline): MGHRA, YSYEKL. The trim removed 1 base at V and 4 bases at J, leaving 0 bases unmatched. CDR3 sequence: CASSQGTGADTQYF. The CDR3 DNA is TGCGCCAGCAGCCAAGGGACAGGGGCAGATACGCAGTATTTT.